These T cell receptor beta chains were read from a single sample in a study of breast tumors, draining lymph nodes, adjacent tissues. MiXCR, run by TCRdb on the multiplex PCR reads, gives a single entry per CDR3 protein. The table shows about 100,000 distinct CDR3 sequences, with 21% occurring only once. The sequenced sample consisted of axillary lymph node tissue. The receptors derive from a female donor with breast cancer. Some clones in this sample may be carry-over from other donors' samples. CDR3s include the opening cysteine and the closing phenylalanine or tryptophan. The order of the fields is D gene, J gene, clone size, V gene, CDR3 DNA, CDR3 protein. The D gene is left open where the match is weak. Size tells how often a clone was seen (once, few, many) or the class of an expanded clone, and some rows leave it out.

-,TRBJ2-7,-,TRBV5-5,TGTGCCAGCAGCCACGTTTACGACGGGCCTTACGAGCAGTACTTC,CASSHVYDGPYEQYF
-,TRBJ2-4,-,TRBV20-1,TGCAGTGCTAGATCCCCCGGGCTAGCTTTATCCAAAAACATTCAGTACTTC,CSARSPGLALSKNIQYF
-,TRBJ1-3,few,TRBV30,TGTGCCTGGAGTGTTGTTCAATTCTCTGGAAACACCATATATTTT,CAWSVVQFSGNTIYF
-,TRBJ1-5,many,TRBV20-1,TGCAGTGCTAGGGGCGACAGATTGCTAAACAATCAGCCCCAGCATTTT,CSARGDRLLNNQPQHF
TRBD2,TRBJ2-1,few,TRBV5-1,TGCGCCAGCAGCGAAAGGACTAGCGGGGGCCGCAATGAGCAGTTCTTC,CASSERTSGGRNEQFF
TRBD2,TRBJ2-1,many,TRBV7-9,TGTGCCAGCAGCTTAGAGGGCGGGAGTCGGAATGAGCAGTTCTTC,CASSLEGGSRNEQFF
TRBD1,TRBJ2-1,many,TRBV6-1,TGTGCCAGCAGGCCGGGACAGGGATGGAATGAGCAGTTCTTC,CASRPGQGWNEQFF
-,TRBJ1-2,many,TRBV15,TGTGCCACCAGCAGGAGGGGGGCTGAACGGGGCTATGGCTACACCTTC,CATSRRGAERGYGYTF
-,TRBJ2-3,many,TRBV19,TGTGCAACAGGGACCGCCGATACGCAGTATTTT,CATGTADTQYF
-,TRBJ1-2,-,TRBV10-3,TGTGCCATCAGTGCTAGGGGGGGCTATGGCTACACCTTC,CAISARGGYGYTF
-,TRBJ1-3,-,TRBV2,TGTGCCAGCAGTGAATTCGGCTCTGGAAACACCATATATTTT,CASSEFGSGNTIYF
-,TRBJ2-7,-,TRBV5-6,TGTGCCAGCGGTTCCTTGACCGTGGGGGCAGCCTACGGGCAGTACTTC,CASGSLTVGAAYGQYF
-,TRBJ1-5,-,TRBV7-8,TGTGCCAGCAGCTACTCGGGACTGGGCAATCAGCCCCAGCATTTT,CASSYSGLGNQPQHF
-,TRBJ2-2,many,TRBV12-3/TRBV12-4,TGTGCCAGCAGTTTCTTTTCTGACACCGGGGAGCTGTTTTTT,CASSFFSDTGELFF
TRBD1,TRBJ1-5,many,TRBV20-1,TGCAGTGCTACTCGGACAGGTAACAATCAGCCCCAGCATTTT,CSATRTGNNQPQHF
-,TRBJ2-5,few,TRBV6-1,TGTGCCAGCAGTGAAGGAGGGCAGGGGCTTGAGTGGGAGACCCAGTACTTC,CASSEGGQGLEWETQYF